This TCR beta chain was profiled in a study of human T cells and chemical hapten exposure. Study observations and caveats: Having alopecia, the donors may differ immunologically from healthy people.

This clonotype was seen a few times. Its antigen is unidentified. Time point reported: patch test 3, about 24 weeks after DPC sensitization. Treatment reported: therapeutic diphenylcyclopropenone sensitization with weekly scalp DPC. Unfractionated whole blood was the source of the extracted total RNA. Every donor had alopecia and was 18 to 70 years old; all were suitable for DPC. CDR3 size: 16 residues. J was trimmed by 7 bases and V by 1 base; bases with no gene match: 4. Germline V gives CDR1 SGHTA, CDR2 FQGNSA. TCRdb re-analysed the RACE reads in MiXCR, keeping a single row per CDR3 protein. The sample comprises 30,000 to 40,000 distinct CDR3 sequences, roughly 13% of which are singletons, and 2.3% rests with the top ten.

The sequencing here drew on whole blood, taken in connection with sensitization to the hapten diphenylcyclopropenone (DPC). This TCR came from a middle-aged woman with alopecia areata. Some clones in this sample may be carry-over from other donors' samples. The chain employs TRBV7-2 and TRBJ2-1; 13 bases line up with TRBD2. CDR3 sequence (DNA): TGTGCCAGCAGCTTAGTGGGACTAGCGGGGAAGAATGAGCAGTTCTTC. Translation gives CASSLVGLAGKNEQFF. The full variable domain, its missing parts supplied by reference TRBV7-2 and TRBJ2-1, is GAGVSQSPSNKVTEKGKDVELRCDPISGHTALYWYRQSLGQGLEFLIYFQGNSAPDKSGLPSDRFSAERTGGSVSTLTIQRTQQEDSAVYLCASSLVGLAGKNEQFFGPGTRLTVL.